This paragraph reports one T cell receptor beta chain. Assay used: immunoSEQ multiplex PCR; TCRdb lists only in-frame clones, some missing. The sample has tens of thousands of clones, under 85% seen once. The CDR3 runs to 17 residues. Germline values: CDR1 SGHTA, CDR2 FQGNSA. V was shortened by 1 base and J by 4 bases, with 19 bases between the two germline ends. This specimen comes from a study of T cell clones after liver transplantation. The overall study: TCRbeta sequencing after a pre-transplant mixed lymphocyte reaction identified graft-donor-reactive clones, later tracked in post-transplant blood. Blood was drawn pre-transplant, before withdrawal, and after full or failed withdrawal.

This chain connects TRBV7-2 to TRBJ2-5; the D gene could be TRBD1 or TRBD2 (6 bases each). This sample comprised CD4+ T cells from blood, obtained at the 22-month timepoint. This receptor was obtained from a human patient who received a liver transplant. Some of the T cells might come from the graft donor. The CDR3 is CASSLVGGASSRETQYF. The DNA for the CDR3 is TGTGCCAGCAGCTTAGTCGGGGGCGCCTCGTCCAGAGAGACCCAGTACTTC.